The 2 T cell receptor beta chains given below trace back to one sample, sequenced in a study of regulatory T cells in long-lasting Graves disease (dated by TCRdb to the early 2020s). Receptor libraries were prepared by multiplex PCR. The listed sequencing device is Illumina HiSeq 4000. To build TCR beta libraries, CDR3 regions were amplified by Arm-PCR using iRepertoire HTBI primers. In TCRdb, the public reads were trimmed at Q25 with fastp and aligned with MiXCR, with productive beta chains retained. Here each entry gathers all rows of one CDR3 protein and keeps the most common genes and DNA. The table for this sample lists approximately 470,000 distinct CDR3 sequences; about 17% of them were counted only once. The ten largest clones capture about 12% of the sample. Reading the label with the study, this specimen's time point is: newly diagnosed GD, antithyroid drugs for less than 3 months. RNA was extracted from PBMCs in TRIzol for both TCR sequencing and RNA sequencing.

The sample was also linked to a second study, of T cells in Graves' hyperthyroidism and ophthalmopathy.

The sample was peripheral blood mononuclear cells (PBMCs), taken at new diagnosis, from a patient treated with antithyroid drugs. These TCRs come from a man aged 35 to 55 with Graves disease. Donor details come from another sample of the same person, matched by shared clones.

The gene calls are TRBV7-2 and TRBJ2-2; TRBD2 matches 8 bases. The V gene's germline CDR1 is SGHTA and CDR2 FQGNSA. Losses at the gene ends were 7 bases for V and 7 bases for J; bases not matched to a gene: 11. The CDR3 loop spans 15 amino acids. The CDR3 coding sequence is TGTGCCAGCATCTTTACAGCGGGAGATTACGGGGAGCTGTTTTTT. This translates into CASIFTAGDYGELFF.

This clonotype was seen ten or more times. At one of its ends the junction is not consistent with the germline gene, which may arise from a read error. V is TRBV5-1 and J is TRBJ2-7; D is ambiguous. Germline CDR1 is SGHRS and CDR2 is YFSETQ. This CDR3 has 12 residues. Here the CDR3 reads CASSPSTYEQYF. For the CDR3, the DNA is TGTGCCAGCAGCCCAAGTACCTACGAGCAGTACTTC.